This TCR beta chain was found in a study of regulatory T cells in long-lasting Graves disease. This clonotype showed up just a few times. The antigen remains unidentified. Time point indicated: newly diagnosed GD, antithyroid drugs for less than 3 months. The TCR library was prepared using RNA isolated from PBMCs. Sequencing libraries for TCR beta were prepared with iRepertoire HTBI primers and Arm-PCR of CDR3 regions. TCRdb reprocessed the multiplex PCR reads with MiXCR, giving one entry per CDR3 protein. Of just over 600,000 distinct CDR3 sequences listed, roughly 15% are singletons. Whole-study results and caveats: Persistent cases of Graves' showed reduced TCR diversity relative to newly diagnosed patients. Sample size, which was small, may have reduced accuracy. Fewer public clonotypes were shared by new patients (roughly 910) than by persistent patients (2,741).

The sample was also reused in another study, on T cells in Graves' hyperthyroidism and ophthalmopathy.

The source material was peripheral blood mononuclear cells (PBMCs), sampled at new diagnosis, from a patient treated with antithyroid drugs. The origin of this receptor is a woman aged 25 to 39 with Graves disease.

CDR3: CSASEGLELYEQYF. CDR3 DNA: TGCAGTGCCTCCGAGGGACTAGAGCTCTACGAGCAGTACTTC. The chain has TRBV20-1 and TRBJ2-7; TRBD2 aligns across 8 bases. V lost 6 bases to trimming and J lost 3 bases; unmatched junction nucleotides: 10. The CDR3 sequence is 14 residues long. The germline V gene has CDR1 DFQATT and CDR2 SNEGSKA (reference sequence).